The present TCR beta chain was sequenced within a study of lymphopenia after photon versus proton radiotherapy. Points from the study as a whole: Post-nadir TCR diversity decline inversely tracked overall survival among those who died. After lymphocyte nadir, photon-treated repertoires showed oligoclonal expansion, especially CD8+ Temra.

Concerning this clone itself: Antigen: not known.

TCRdb's copy holds only in-frame clones and misses some; the assay was immunoSEQ multiplex PCR. The sample contains roughly 58,000 clones, roughly 87% of which appear only once. CDR3 size: 17 residues. Germline CDR1 and CDR2: SEHNR and FQNEAQ (reference sequence). V was cut by 6 bases and J by 0 bases, with 20 bases left in between. The V and J genes are TRBV7-9 and TRBJ1-1, with D perhaps matching TRBD1 (6 bases). This material consisted of peripheral blood, taken from a patient treated with proton-based radiotherapy. The sequence derives from a man older than 75 with esophageal cancer. The CDR3 sequence is CASSRLLGGEMNTEAFF. DNA for the CDR3: TGTGCCAGCAGTCGCCTCTTAGGGGGAGAGATGAACACTGAAGCTTTCTTT. Full variable domain (outside the CDR3, taken from reference TRBV7-9 and TRBJ1-1): DTGVSQNPRHKITKRGQNVTFRCDPISEHNRLYWYRQTLGQGPEFLTYFQNEAQLEKSRLLSDRFSAERPKGSFSTLEIQRTEQGDSAMYLCASSRLLGGEMNTEAFFGQGTRLTVV.